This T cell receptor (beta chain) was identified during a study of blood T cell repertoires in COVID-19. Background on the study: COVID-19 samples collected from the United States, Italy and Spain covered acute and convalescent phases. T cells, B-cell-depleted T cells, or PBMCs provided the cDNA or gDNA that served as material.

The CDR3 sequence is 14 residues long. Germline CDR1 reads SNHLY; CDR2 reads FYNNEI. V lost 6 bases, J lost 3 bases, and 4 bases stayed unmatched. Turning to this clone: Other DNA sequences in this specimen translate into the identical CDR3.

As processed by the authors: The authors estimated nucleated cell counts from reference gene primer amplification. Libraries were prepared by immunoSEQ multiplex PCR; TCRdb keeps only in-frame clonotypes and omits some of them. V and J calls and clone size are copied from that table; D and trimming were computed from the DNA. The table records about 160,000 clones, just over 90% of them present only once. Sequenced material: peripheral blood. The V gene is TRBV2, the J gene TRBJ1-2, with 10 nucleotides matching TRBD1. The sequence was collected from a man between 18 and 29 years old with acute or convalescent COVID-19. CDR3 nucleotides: TGTGCCAGCAGCCGACAGGGGGCTGACTATGGCTACACCTTC. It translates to CASSRQGADYGYTF.